Listed below are T cell receptor beta chains from one sample, sequenced in a study of blood T cells in healthy people across ages. TCRdb redid the calling of the 5' RACE reads with MiXCR, one entry per CDR3 protein. This repertoire shows just under 750,000 distinct CDR3 sequences, around a fifth found once; its top ten account for about 20%. Sequencing was done on a sample of blood. Source of these receptors: a man aged 65-85 years in good health. Both conserved end residues are part of each CDR3. A D gene is named only where the DNA matches it firmly. For some rows the clone size is stated as once, few or many, or as a class when expanded; others skip it.

TRBJ2-3	many	TRBD1	TRBV14	15	CASSLWTGSTDTQYF	TGTGCCAGCAGCCTCTGGACAGGGAGCACAGATACGCAGTATTTT
TRBJ1-1	few	TRBD1	TRBV5-1	15	CASSLADTGDTEAFF	TGCGCCAGCAGCTTGGCCGATACAGGGGACACTGAAGCTTTCTTT
TRBJ1-2	few	-	TRBV2	13	CASSDQGSYGYTF	TGTGCCAGCAGTGACCAGGGGTCCTATGGCTACACCTTC
TRBJ2-4	few	-	TRBV19	15	CASSQTLLAKNIQYF	TGTGCCAGTAGCCAAACGCTATTAGCCAAAAACATTCAGTACTTC
TRBJ1-5	-	-	TRBV27	15	CASSFLDRRNQPQHF	TGTGCCAGCAGTTTCCTCGACAGGAGGAATCAGCCCCAGCATTTT
TRBJ2-6	few	-	TRBV5-1	18	CASSLVLQEKSGANVLTF	TGCGCCAGCAGCTTAGTATTACAGGAAAAATCTGGGGCCAACGTCCTGACTTTC
TRBJ2-3	-	-	TRBV7-2	15	CASSLATDGHGTQYF	TGTGCCAGCAGCTTAGCTACGGACGGTCACGGTACGCAGTATTTT
TRBJ1-1	-	-	TRBV5-1	14	CASSFLMEGTEAFF	TGCGCCAGCAGCTTCCTTATGGAAGGGACTGAAGCTTTCTTT
TRBJ2-5	-	TRBD2	TRBV20-1	12	CSANSGKETQYF	TGCAGTGCTAATAGCGGGAAAGAGACCCAGTACTTC
TRBJ1-2	-	-	TRBV5-1	14	CASNVQTANYGYTF	TGCGCCAGCAATGTCCAGACCGCTAACTATGGCTACACCTTC
TRBJ2-5	-	-	TRBV29-1	10	CSVDDPRQYF	TGCAGCGTTGATGACCCTAGGCAGTACTTC
TRBJ2-1	once	TRBD1	TRBV20-1	13	CSAPGQGRYEQFF	TGCAGTGCCCCAGGACAGGGGAGATATGAGCAGTTCTTC
TRBJ2-5	-	-	TRBV29-1	11	CSASTEATQYF	TGCAGCGCTTCGACTGAGGCGACCCAGTACTTC
TRBJ1-1	few	-	TRBV12-3/TRBV12-4	14	CASSLPAGNTEAFF	TGTGCCAGCAGTTTACCAGCGGGGAACACTGAAGCTTTCTTT
TRBJ1-3	-	-	TRBV12-3/TRBV12-4	15	CASSARGTAGNTIYF	TGTGCCAGCAGCGCCAGGGGTACGGCTGGAAACACCATATATTTT
TRBJ1-5	-	-	TRBV20-1	13	CSARDMGGRPQHF	TGCAGTGCTAGAGATATGGGGGGCCGGCCCCAGCATTTT
TRBJ1-1	many	TRBD1	TRBV6-2/TRBV6-3	14	CASSWSGDSTEAFF	TGTGCCAGCAGTTGGTCAGGGGACAGCACTGAAGCTTTCTTT
TRBJ1-5	-	-	TRBV14	13	CASSPAGGQPQHF	TGTGCCAGCAGCCCCGCGGGGGGCCAGCCCCAGCATTTT
TRBJ2-1	-	TRBD2	TRBV5-1	16	CASSFVASGIDNEQFF	TGCGCCAGCAGCTTCGTCGCTAGCGGGATCGACAATGAGCAGTTCTTC
TRBJ2-1	-	TRBD2	TRBV19	15	CATSSGGLARNEQFF	TGTGCCACCTCCTCGGGGGGACTAGCGAGGAATGAGCAGTTCTTC
TRBJ2-5	many	-	TRBV13	14	CASSLREIGETQYF	TGTGCCAGCAGCTTAAGAGAGATAGGAGAGACCCAGTACTTC
TRBJ1-1	-	TRBD1	TRBV10-3	12	CAISPQGTEAFF	TGTGCCATCAGTCCACAGGGGACTGAAGCTTTCTTT
TRBJ1-1	few	-	TRBV7-8	17	CASSLSPGGAFGTEAFF	TGTGCCAGCAGCTTAAGCCCGGGTGGGGCCTTCGGCACTGAAGCTTTCTTT
TRBJ1-5	-	-	TRBV20-1	13	CSAKGVSNQPQHF	TGCAGTGCTAAGGGCGTTAGCAATCAGCCCCAGCATTTT
TRBJ2-2	-	-	TRBV29-1	16	CSVPRGGRVNTGELFF	TGCAGCGTACCAAGAGGTGGCAGGGTGAACACCGGGGAGCTGTTTTTT
TRBJ2-1	-	TRBD1	TRBV6-4	15	CASSEPGQGANEQFF	TGTGCCAGCAGTGAACCGGGACAGGGGGCGAATGAGCAGTTCTTC
TRBJ2-1	-	TRBD2	TRBV29-1	16	CSVASWGLAGYNEQFF	TGCAGCGTTGCCTCGTGGGGACTAGCGGGTTACAATGAGCAGTTCTTC
TRBJ2-3	-	TRBD1	TRBV6-7	14	CANPDRAPTDTQYF	TGTGCCAACCCCGACAGGGCCCCCACAGATACGCAGTATTTT
TRBJ1-1	few	TRBD1	TRBV20-1	15	CSAREPGQGNTEAFF	TGCAGTGCTAGAGAACCGGGACAGGGGAACACTGAAGCTTTCTTT
TRBJ2-1	-	TRBD2	TRBV7-2	14	CASSLSLAGNEQLF	TGTGCCAGCAGCTTAAGCCTAGCGGGGAATGAGCAGCTCTTC
TRBJ2-3	-	-	TRBV7-9	14	CASSPPADGDTQYF	TGTGCCAGCAGCCCACCGGCAGATGGAGATACGCAGTATTTT
TRBJ2-2	few	-	TRBV24-1	16	CATSAPGPPNTGELFF	TGTGCCACCAGTGCCCCCGGGCCCCCGAACACCGGGGAGCTGTTTTTT
TRBJ2-1	few	TRBD2	TRBV9	20	CASSATSGRFSFYSYNEQFF	TGTGCCAGCAGCGCCACTAGCGGGAGGTTTTCTTTTTATTCCTACAATGAGCAGTTCTTC
TRBJ1-1	-	-	TRBV4-1	19	CASSPKLIGGLSMNTGAFF	TGCGCCAGCAGCCCCAAGTTAATCGGAGGGTTGAGTATGAACACTGGAGCTTTCTTT
TRBJ2-1	once	TRBD2	TRBV2	15	CASSELLAGMNEQFF	TGTGCCAGCAGTGAGCTCTTAGCGGGAATGAATGAGCAGTTCTTC
TRBJ2-1	few	-	TRBV6-5	17	CASSYSMGLGVANEQFF	TGTGCCAGCAGTTACTCGATGGGGCTAGGGGTGGCCAATGAGCAGTTCTTC
TRBJ2-3	few	-	TRBV24-1	16	CATSDHRLPSADTQYF	TGTGCCACCAGTGACCACAGACTACCCAGTGCAGATACGCAGTATTTT
TRBJ1-1	-	-	TRBV10-3	15	CAISDNPGLDTEAFF	TGTGCCATCAGTGACAATCCAGGGCTGGACACTGAAGCTTTCTTT
TRBJ1-5	few	-	TRBV7-9	14	CASSLSTGNQPQHF	TGTGCCAGCAGCTTATCGACGGGCAATCAGCCCCAGCATTTT
TRBJ2-7	-	-	TRBV2	12	CASSEARQGGSF	TGTGCCAGCAGTGAAGCACGGCAGGGCGGTAGCTTC
TRBJ1-1	-	TRBD1	TRBV20-1	14	CSARWDSLNTEAFF	TGCAGTGCTAGATGGGACAGCTTGAACACTGAAGCTTTCTTT
TRBJ2-6	-	-	TRBV7-6	16	CASSLPGSSGANVLTF	TGTGCCAGCAGCTTACCAGGGAGTTCTGGGGCCAACGTCCTGACTTTC
TRBJ1-5	once	-	TRBV7-2	14	CANSFLGANQPQHF	TGTGCCAACAGCTTCCTCGGGGCGAATCAGCCCCAGCATTTT
TRBJ1-5	few	-	TRBV28	15	CANQAGIGSNQPRHF	TGTGCCAACCAGGCGGGGATCGGTAGCAATCAGCCCCGGCATTTT
TRBJ2-3	few	-	TRBV5-1	14	CASSLGAHTDTQYF	TGCGCCAGCAGCTTGGGGGCCCACACAGATACGCAGTATTTT
TRBJ2-3	-	-	TRBV12-3/TRBV12-4	16	CASSQGFPPRTDTQYF	TGTGCCAGCAGCCAGGGGTTCCCTCCTAGGACAGATACGCAGTATTTT
TRBJ2-7	-	-	TRBV7-2	15	CASSLDTAPFYEQYF	TGTGCCAGCAGCCTCGACACGGCTCCTTTCTACGAGCAGTACTTC
TRBJ2-7	few	-	TRBV28	12	CASSGDPWEQYF	TGTGCCAGCAGTGGGGATCCGTGGGAGCAGTACTTC
TRBJ2-1	-	TRBD1	TRBV13	18	CASSIPGQVKKPYNEQFF	TGTGCCAGCAGCATTCCGGGACAGGTAAAGAAACCCTACAATGAGCAGTTCTTC
TRBJ1-1	-	-	TRBV29-1	12	CSVRHGNTEAFF	TGCAGCGTCCGACATGGGAACACTGAAGCTTTCTTT
TRBJ2-5	few	TRBD1	TRBV14	16	CASSLTGTGKKETQYF	TGTGCCAGCAGCCTAACCGGGACAGGGAAGAAAGAGACCCAGTACTTC
TRBJ2-1	few	TRBD2	TRBV7-2	17	CASSLETGGPIYNEQFF	TGTGCCAGCAGCTTAGAGACGGGAGGCCCAATTTACAATGAGCAGTTCTTC
TRBJ2-1	few	TRBD2	TRBV20-1	16	CSARDIGLAEFNEQFF	TGCAGTGCTAGAGATATTGGACTAGCTGAATTCAATGAGCAGTTCTTC
TRBJ1-2	-	-	TRBV5-1	16	CASSLIPRLHTYGYTF	TGCGCCAGCAGCTTGATCCCCCGTCTTCATACCTATGGCTACACCTTC
TRBJ2-7	-	TRBD1	TRBV20-1	15	CSARAPRQGSYEQYF	TGCAGTGCTAGAGCCCCGAGACAGGGCTCCTACGAGCAGTACTTC
TRBJ2-5	many	-	TRBV20-1	10	CSARLETQYF	TGCAGTGCTAGGCTAGAGACCCAGTACTTC
TRBJ2-4	-	-	TRBV4-3	17	CASSQDIRPLAKNIQYF	TGCGCCAGCAGCCAAGATATACGGCCACTAGCCAAAAACATTCAGTACTTC
TRBJ2-3	few	-	TRBV10-2	14	CASSRDLSLTTQYF	TGCGCCAGCAGTCGGGACTTGAGTTTGACGACGCAGTATTTT